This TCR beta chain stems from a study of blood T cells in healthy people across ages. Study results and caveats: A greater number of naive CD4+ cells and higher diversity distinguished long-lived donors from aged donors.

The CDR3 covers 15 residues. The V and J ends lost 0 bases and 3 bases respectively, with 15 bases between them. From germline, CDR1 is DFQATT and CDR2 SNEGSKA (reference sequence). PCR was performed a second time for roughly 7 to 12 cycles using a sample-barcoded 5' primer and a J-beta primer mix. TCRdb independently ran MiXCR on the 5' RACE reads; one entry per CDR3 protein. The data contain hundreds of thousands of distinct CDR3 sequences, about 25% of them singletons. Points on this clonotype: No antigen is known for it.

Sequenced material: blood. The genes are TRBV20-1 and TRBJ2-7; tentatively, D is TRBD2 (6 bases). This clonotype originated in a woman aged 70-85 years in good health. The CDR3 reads CSARDLEGRSYEQYF. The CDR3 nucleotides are TGCAGTGCTAGAGATCTGGAGGGTAGGAGCTACGAGCAGTACTTC.